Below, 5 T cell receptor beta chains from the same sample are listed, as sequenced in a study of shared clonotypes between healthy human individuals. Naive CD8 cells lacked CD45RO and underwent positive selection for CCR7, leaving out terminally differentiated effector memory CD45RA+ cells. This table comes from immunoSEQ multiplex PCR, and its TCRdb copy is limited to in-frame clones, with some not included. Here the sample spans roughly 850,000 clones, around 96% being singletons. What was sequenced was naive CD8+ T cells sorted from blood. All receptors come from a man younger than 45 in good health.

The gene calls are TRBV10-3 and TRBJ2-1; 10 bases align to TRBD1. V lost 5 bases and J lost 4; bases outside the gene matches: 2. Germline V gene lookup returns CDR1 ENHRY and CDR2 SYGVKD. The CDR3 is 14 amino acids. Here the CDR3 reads CAISPGQGYNEQFF. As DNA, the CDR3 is TGTGCCATCAGTCCGGGACAGGGGTACAATGAGCAGTTCTTC.

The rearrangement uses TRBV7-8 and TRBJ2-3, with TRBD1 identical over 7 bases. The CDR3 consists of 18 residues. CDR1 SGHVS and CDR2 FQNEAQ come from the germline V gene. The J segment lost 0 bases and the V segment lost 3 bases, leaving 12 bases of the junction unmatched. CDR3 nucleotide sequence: TGTGCCAGCAGCTTCGTGGGAAGGGGACAGAATAGCACAGATACGCAGTATTTT. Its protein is CASSFVGRGQNSTDTQYF.

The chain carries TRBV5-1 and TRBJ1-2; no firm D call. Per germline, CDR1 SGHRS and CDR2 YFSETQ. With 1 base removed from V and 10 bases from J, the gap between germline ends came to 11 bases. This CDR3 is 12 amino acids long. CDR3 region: CASSLFRDVYTF. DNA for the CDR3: TGCGCCAGCAGCTTGTTTCGGGATGTCTACACCTTC. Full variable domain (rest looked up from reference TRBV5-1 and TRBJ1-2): KAGVTQTPRYLIKTRGQQVTLSCSPISGHRSVSWYQQTPGQGLQFLFEYFSETQRNKGNFPGRFSGRQFSNSRSEMNVSTLELGDSALYLCASSLFRDVYTFGSGTRLTVV.

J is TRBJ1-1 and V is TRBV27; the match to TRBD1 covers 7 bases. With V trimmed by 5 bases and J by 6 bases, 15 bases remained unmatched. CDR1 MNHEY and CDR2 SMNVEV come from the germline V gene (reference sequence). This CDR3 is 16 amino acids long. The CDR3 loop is CASSRQGRGLSAEAFF. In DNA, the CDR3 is TGTGCCAGCAGTCGACAGGGCCGCGGCTTAAGCGCTGAAGCTTTCTTT.

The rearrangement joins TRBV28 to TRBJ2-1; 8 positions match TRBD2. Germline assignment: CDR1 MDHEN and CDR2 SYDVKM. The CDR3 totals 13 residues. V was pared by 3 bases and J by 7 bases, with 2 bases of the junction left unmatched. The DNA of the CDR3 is TGTGCCAGCAGTTTGCCTAGCGGGAATGAGCAGTTCTTC. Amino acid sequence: CASSLPSGNEQFF.